The 29 T cell receptor beta chains presented below share a single source sample, sequenced in a study of CD8 T cells in ankylosing spondylitis. TCRdb fed the 5' RACE reads into MiXCR, producing one record per CDR3 protein. The profile shows 300,000 to 400,000 distinct CDR3 sequences, around 10% of them singletons. Input material: blood, either unsorted or a sorted T cell fraction (not recorded which). These receptors originate from a female donor with ankylosing spondylitis or in good health (not recorded which).

This clonotype was recorded many times. The genes are TRBV30 and TRBJ1-2, with D perhaps TRBD1 (5 bases). The CDR3 consists of 13 residues. The germline V and J ends were trimmed by 5 bases and 4 bases, with 14 bases remaining between them. CDR1 GTSNPN and CDR2 SVGIG come from the germline V gene (reference sequence). The CDR3 spells CAWGDKGLYGYTF. The CDR3 coding sequence is TGTGCCTGGGGAGACAAGGGACTCTATGGCTACACCTTC.

This clonotype was counted at least ten times. The chain carries TRBV20-1 and TRBJ2-1; no clear D gene. This CDR3 has 12 residues. Germline V gene data show CDR1 as DFQATT and CDR2 as SNEGSKA (reference sequence). The V and J ends lost 0 bases and 8 bases respectively, with 8 bases between them. The CDR3 nucleotides read TGCAGTGCTAGAGATAGGGTTTATGAGCAGTTCTTC. Translation: CSARDRVYEQFF.

This chain uses TRBV11-2 with TRBJ2-1; D is perhaps TRBD1 or TRBD2 (6 bases each). The CDR3 runs to 15 residues. The germline V gene encodes CDR1 SGHAT and CDR2 FQNNGV. V lost 2 bases and J lost 5, with 13 bases in between. The CDR3 nucleotides are TGTGCCAGCAGCTTAACACGGGGGCCCAACAATGAGCAGTTCTTC. It codes for CASSLTRGPNNEQFF. The full variable domain, rest sourced from reference TRBV11-2 and TRBJ2-1, is EAGVAQSPRYKIIEKRQSVAFWCNPISGHATLYWYQQILGQGPKLLIQFQNNGVVDDSQLPKDRFSAERLKGVDSTLKIQPAKLEDSAVYLCASSLTRGPNNEQFFGPGTRLTVL.

This clonotype was seen a handful of times. This may come from a read error, since a much larger clone is one base off. The chain joins TRBV28 to TRBJ1-2, with a possible D match to TRBD1 (6 bases). Looked up from germline, CDR1 is MDHEN and CDR2 is SYDVKM. The CDR3 loop spans 15 amino acids. V was clipped by 8 bases and J by 8 bases, with 24 bases between them. The CDR3 DNA reads as TGTGCCAGCTATACCTCCGGCAGGGGCCAACGGGGCTACACCTTC. Amino acids: CASYTSGRGQRGYTF.

The chain uses TRBV20-1 and TRBJ2-1; 7 nucleotides match TRBD1. The V segment lost 8 bases and the J segment 15 bases; nucleotides outside the gene matches: 13. The CDR3 runs to 11 residues. Germline-derived CDR1 and CDR2 are DFQATT and SNEGSKA (reference sequence). DNA for the CDR3: TGCAGTTCCTCCCCTGACAGGGATTTGTTCTTC. Translated, it gives CSSSPDRDLFF.

In its sample, this clonotype was seen many times. The chain recombines TRBV5-8 with TRBJ1-4; no reliable D call. Germline assignment: CDR1 SGHTS and CDR2 YDEGEE. The CDR3 length is 15 residues. The V end was cut by 2 bases, the J end by 2 bases, with 10 bases between. Here the CDR3 DNA reads TGTGCCAGCAGCTTTAATAGAGCCACTAATGAAAAACTGTTTTTT. Its protein product is CASSFNRATNEKLFF.

This chain connects TRBV14 to TRBJ1-3, with unresolved D. In germline, CDR1 is SGHDN, CDR2 FVKESK. Trimming stripped 2 bases from V and 8 bases from J, with 10 bases between. The CDR3 totals 13 residues. CDR3 sequence (DNA): TGTGCCAGCAGCCAAAACTCCGGGGACACCATATATTTT. It yields the protein CASSQNSGDTIYF.

This clonotype has a count of ten or more. This rearrangement joins TRBV12-3 or TRBV12-4 to TRBJ2-2, with D perhaps matching TRBD1 (6 bases). Trimming removed 5 bases at V and 2 bases at J, with 15 bases between. The CDR3 runs to 16 residues. The CDR3 coding sequence is TGTGCCAGCAGTGACACTGGACAGCTCAACACCGGGGAGCTGTTTTTT. It codes for CASSDTGQLNTGELFF.

In this sample, this clonotype turned up many times. The chain links TRBV5-1 to TRBJ1-4; 7 nucleotides agree with TRBD1. This CDR3 is 14 amino acids long. V trimming: 3 bases; J trimming: 5 bases; junction bases outside the gene matches: 4. Looked up from germline, CDR1 is SGHRS and CDR2 is YFSETQ. Here the CDR3 DNA reads TGCGCCAGCAGCTCACAGGGGCTGAATGAAAAACTGTTTTTT. Protein sequence: CASSSQGLNEKLFF.

This clonotype was counted many times. This chain joins TRBV5-1 and TRBJ2-7; D gene ambiguous. The length of the CDR3 is 13 residues. V shed 4 bases and J shed 0 bases, with 8 bases lying between them. CDR1 and CDR2 from the germline V gene are SGHRS and YFSETQ. The CDR3: CASSRTVSYEQYF. The DNA of the CDR3 is TGCGCCAGCAGCCGGACGGTCTCCTACGAGCAGTACTTC.

In its sample, this clonotype was seen once. V usage is TRBV5-1 and J usage is TRBJ2-5, with D perhaps given as TRBD1 or TRBD2 (6 bases each). This CDR3 is 13 amino acids long. Per the germline V gene, CDR1 is SGHRS and CDR2 is YFSETQ. V was shortened by 3 bases and J by 5 bases, with 11 bases between the two germline ends. CDR3 nucleotide sequence: TGCGCCAGCAGCTGGGGGGCCGGTGAGACCCAGTACTTC. This sequence encodes CASSWGAGETQYF.

In regard to this clonotype: A read error is possible here, since a much larger clone lies one base away. The V call is TRBV28, the J call TRBJ2-7, with D hard to call. Germline V gene data show CDR1 as MDHEN and CDR2 as SYDVKM. The CDR3 has 15 amino acids. The CDR3 reads CAISSFLAVSYEQYF. CDR3 DNA sequence: TGTGCCATCAGTTCGTTTTTGGCCGTCTCCTACGAGCAGTACTTC.

This clonotype was recorded at least ten times. V usage is TRBV12-3 or TRBV12-4 and J usage is TRBJ2-4, with TRBD1 identical over 7 bases. The V and J ends lost 6 bases and 3 bases, in that order; junction bases with no gene match: 8. This CDR3 contains 15 residues. The CDR3 protein is CASRGQAPGKNIQYF. CDR3 bases: TGTGCCAGCAGAGGACAGGCACCGGGCAAAAACATTCAGTACTTC.

The rearrangement joins TRBV7-3 to TRBJ2-2, with D perhaps matching TRBD1 (6 bases). The V end lost 7 bases, the J end lost 7 bases, and 13 bases lay between the germline ends. From germline, CDR1 is SGHTA and CDR2 FQGTGA. The CDR3 has 13 amino acids. Written as DNA, the CDR3 is TGTGCCAGCACACAAGCACAGGGCGGGGAGCTGTTTTTT. This translates into CASTQAQGGELFF.

This clonotype has only a few counts. The CDR3 spells CSALGDMAGDPGANVLTF. The CDR3 DNA reads TGCAGCGCTCTTGGGGACATGGCGGGTGATCCTGGGGCCAACGTCCTGACTTTC. The chain combines TRBV29-1 with TRBJ2-6, with D possibly being TRBD1 (6 bases). Trimming took off 7 bases at V and 2 bases at J, with 24 bases between the two ends. CDR1 and CDR2 (germline): SQVTM, ANQGSEA. This CDR3 is built from 18 residues.

This chain uses TRBV6-5 with TRBJ1-5; 7 nucleotides match TRBD1. CDR1 is MNHEY and CDR2 is SVGAGI in the germline V gene. Trimming at V came to 0 bases and at J to 0 bases, leaving 5 bases not matched to a gene. The CDR3 runs to 17 residues. For the CDR3, the DNA is TGTGCCAGCAGTTACTCTGACAGGGAAAATAGCAATCAGCCCCAGCATTTT. Its translation: CASSYSDRENSNQPQHF.

This clonotype was picked up a small number of times. The chain's CDR3 is CSARVTGLSNQPQHF. Written as DNA, the CDR3 is TGCAGTGCTAGGGTGACAGGGCTTAGCAATCAGCCCCAGCATTTT. The V and J genes are TRBV20-1 and TRBJ1-5; 7 nucleotides align to TRBD1. Looked up from germline, CDR1 is DFQATT and CDR2 is SNEGSKA (reference sequence). The CDR3 has 15 amino acids. The trim removed 3 bases at V and 0 bases at J, leaving 5 bases unmatched.

With regard to this clonotype: A read error may explain this, as a much larger clone is one base away. The chain combines TRBV5-1 with TRBJ2-1; 8 nucleotides line up with TRBD2. The V gene end was trimmed by 6 bases and the J gene end by 9 bases; junction bases not matched to a gene: 17. The germline V gene has CDR1 SGHRS and CDR2 YFSETQ. The CDR3 is made up of 16 amino acids. The CDR3 region is CASKGKLAATAGEQFF. CDR3 DNA: TGCGCCAGCAAGGGTAAACTAGCGGCCACAGCGGGTGAGCAGTTCTTC.

This clonotype showed up many times. The V and J genes are TRBV28 and TRBJ1-5; the D gene is possibly TRBD1 (5 bases). The CDR3 consists of 15 residues. The V end was cut by 4 bases, the J end by 5 bases, with 15 bases between. Germline V gene sequence: CDR1 MDHEN, CDR2 SYDVKM. CDR3 sequence reads: CASSSGAGGYQPQHF. In nucleotides, the CDR3 is TGTGCCAGCAGTTCCGGGGCCGGAGGATATCAGCCCCAGCATTTT.

This clonotype was counted many times. CDR3 amino acids: CASISSGNSYNEQFF. The CDR3 bases are TGTGCCAGCATCTCTAGCGGGAACTCCTACAATGAGCAGTTCTTC. The V and J genes are TRBV5-6 and TRBJ2-1; TRBD2 matches 9 bases. The CDR3 contains 15 residues. Looked up from germline, CDR1 is SGHDT and CDR2 is YYEEEE. V lost 6 bases, J lost 0 bases, and 4 bases stayed unmatched.

Points on this clonotype: A clone one base away is much larger, so this may be a read error. In DNA form, the CDR3 reads TGCAGTGCCCGTCAAAGACAGGGGGCGCCCATTCATGGCTACACCTTC. This gives the protein CSARQRQGAPIHGYTF. The genes are TRBV20-1 and TRBJ1-2; 10 bases align to TRBD1. CDR3 length: 16 residues. Germline V gives CDR1 DFQATT, CDR2 SNEGSKA (reference sequence). The V gene end was trimmed by 6 bases and the J gene end by 6 bases; junction bases not matched to a gene: 16.

In this sample, this clonotype turned up many times. The V and J genes are TRBV20-1 and TRBJ2-2, with D possibly TRBD2 on 6 matching bases. The germline V gene encodes CDR1 DFQATT and CDR2 SNEGSKA (reference sequence). Trimming removed 5 bases at V and 6 bases at J, with 16 bases between. This CDR3 has 14 amino acids. In DNA, the CDR3 is TGCAGTGCTGCTACCGGGAGTACGTCCGGGGAGCTGTTTTTT. Protein sequence: CSAATGSTSGELFF.

This clonotype was found many times. V and J are TRBV7-8 and TRBJ2-1, with D possibly being TRBD1 or TRBD2 (5 bases each). V lost 3 bases to trimming and J lost 6 bases, with 12 bases between them. Germline V lookup: CDR1 SGHVS, CDR2 FQNEAQ. There are 14 residues in the CDR3. Here the CDR3 DNA reads TGTGCCAGCAGCTTGGGGGAGTCGGGCAATGAGCAGTTCTTC. This sequence encodes CASSLGESGNEQFF. Looking up the rest from reference TRBV7-8 and TRBJ2-1 gives the full variable domain: GAGVSQSPRYKVAKRGQDVALRCDPISGHVSLFWYQQALGQGPEFLTYFQNEAQLDKSGLPSDRFFAERPEGSVSTLKIQRTQQEDSAVYLCASSLGESGNEQFFGPGTRLTVL.

This clonotype was observed at least ten times. The V gene is TRBV20-1, the J gene TRBJ2-4, with D unresolved. Trimming removed 0 bases at V and 0 bases at J, with 18 bases between. Germline V gene data show CDR1 as DFQATT and CDR2 as SNEGSKA (reference sequence). CDR3 length: 18 amino acids. CDR3 protein: CSARDRTAGLLAKNIQYF. The CDR3 bases are TGCAGTGCTAGAGATAGAACAGCCGGGCTATTAGCCAAAAACATTCAGTACTTC.

This clonotype has at least ten counts. V and J are TRBV10-3 and TRBJ1-1; D gene unclear. CDR3 size: 12 residues. V was shortened by 3 bases and J by 5 bases, with 7 bases between the two germline ends. Germline CDR1 reads ENHRY; CDR2 reads SYGVKD. The chain's CDR3 is CAISDRRTEAFF. CDR3 coding DNA: TGTGCCATCAGTGATCGCCGGACTGAAGCTTTCTTT.

This clonotype was observed many times. The chain employs TRBV5-1 and TRBJ2-1; 7 bases fit TRBD2. The length of the CDR3 is 14 residues. V was clipped by 6 bases and J by 2 bases; unmatched bases: 5. Germline assignment: CDR1 SGHRS and CDR2 YFSETQ. The CDR3 sequence: CASNGRGTYNEQFF. The DNA for the CDR3 is TGCGCCAGCAACGGGCGGGGGACCTACAATGAGCAGTTCTTC. Supplemented by reference TRBV5-1 and TRBJ2-1, the full variable domain reads KAGVTQTPRYLIKTRGQQVTLSCSPISGHRSVSWYQQTPGQGLQFLFEYFSETQRNKGNFPGRFSGRQFSNSRSEMNVSTLELGDSALYLCASNGRGTYNEQFFGPGTRLTVL.

This clonotype was counted a few times. The chain links TRBV7-8 to TRBJ2-3; D tentatively fits TRBD1 or TRBD2 (5 bases each). The CDR3 runs to 15 residues. V was pared by 5 bases and J by 0 bases, with 12 bases between. Germline V lookup: CDR1 SGHVS, CDR2 FQNEAQ. For the CDR3, the DNA is TGTGCCAGCAGCGCCCGGGGCGCTAGCACAGATACGCAGTATTTT. Translated, it gives CASSARGASTDTQYF.

This clonotype was recorded at least ten times. The chain employs TRBV27 and TRBJ1-6, with a possible D match to TRBD1 (5 bases). Trimming removed 5 bases at V and 14 bases at J, with 19 bases between. Germline CDR1 MNHEY, CDR2 SMNVEV (reference sequence). The CDR3 sequence is 14 residues long. CDR3 amino acids: CASSPLGGGVTLHF. CDR3 nucleotides: TGTGCCAGCAGTCCCCTCGGGGGTGGAGTCACCCTCCACTTT.

This clonotype was found many times. The gene calls are TRBV30 and TRBJ1-5; 7 bases agree with TRBD1. CDR1 GTSNPN and CDR2 SVGIG come from the germline V gene (reference sequence). J lost 0 bases, V lost 2 bases, and 10 bases had no gene match. This CDR3 has 17 residues. The CDR3 is CAWSRSGTAYSNQPQHF. CDR3 nucleotides: TGTGCCTGGAGTCGATCCGGGACAGCTTATAGCAATCAGCCCCAGCATTTT.